This T cell receptor (beta chain) is drawn from a study of OX40 agonist ivuxolimab in advanced cancers. The table came from immunoSEQ multiplex PCR; TCRdb's copy has only in-frame clones and leaves some out. The table lists tens of thousands of clones, 90% of them singletons. The CDR3 loop spans 15 amino acids. Looked up from germline, CDR1 is SGHVS and CDR2 is FQNEAQ. V gave up 7 bases and J gave up 4 bases, with 18 bases separating them. This rearrangement joins TRBV7-8 to TRBJ2-3; possible D gene TRBD2, 5 bases. The TCR was taken from an adult with an advanced solid tumor such as melanoma, head and neck, liver or kidney cancer. The sample was CD4+ or CD8+ T cells sorted from blood, taken in a trial of the OX40 agonist ivuxolimab. CDR3 sequence reads: CASTETRVLADTQYF. Here the CDR3 DNA reads TGTGCCAGCACCGAGACGCGGGTGTTGGCAGATACGCAGTATTTT.